This T cell receptor (beta chain) is from a study of memory B cells and T cells in multiple sclerosis (dated by TCRdb to between 2017 and 2018). With respect to the entire study: The study compared the TCR beta repertoires of autoproliferating peripheral T cells with those of brain lesion-infiltrating T cells in multiple sclerosis patients. TCR sequencing involved a couple of multiple sclerosis patients from whom brain lesions at autopsy or brain-infiltrating cells from biopsy were available. Study-level results and caveats: Clone-set sizes differed between compartments, which influenced counts of shared clonotypes and required normalization.

TCRbeta CDR3 regions were amplified from extracted genomic DNA using the immunoSEQ Platform. Multiplex PCR, high-throughput sequencing and a vendor bioinformatics pipeline were combined in the immunoSEQ assay. In the original analysis: Non-productive sequences and CDR3s shorter than 4 amino acids were excluded, and clonotype frequencies were recalculated for each sample. In immunoSEQ Analyzer 2.0, a clonotype counted as shared when the CDR3 amino acid, V gene and J gene sequences were identical. Repertoire overlap was normalized by dividing shared clonotype counts by the product of both clone-set sizes, scaled by 1000 into arbitrary units. This immuneACCESS table, as held by TCRdb, lists in-frame sequences with V and J called but not all clones. Of the missing ones, under half trace to an unresolved V gene in checked studies; the others have no known cause. Clone size and V and J calls were adopted from that table, with D and trimming inferred from the DNA. For this sample the table gives roughly 45,000 clones, of which around 80% were detected only once. 1% to 1.3% of the sample is in the top ten clones.

After stimulus-free culture of CFSE-labeled PBMCs, the autoproliferating (CFSEdim) and non-proliferating (CFSEhi) T cell fractions were sequenced separately. In total, under 55 million CFSE-labeled PBMCs were cultured without stimulus for approximately seven days, after which replicate wells were pooled. PBMCs were labeled with roughly 0.5 uM CFSE and were cultured without exogenous stimuli in serum-free AIM-V medium. PBMCs were isolated by Ficoll density gradient centrifugation and were cryopreserved before use. Live 7-AAD-negative cells were sorted on a FACSAria III, washed with PBS, and frozen at -80 degrees C as dry pellets. Points on this clone: Its antigen remains undetermined. No clone much larger than this one lies a single base away; base qualities are absent.

The CDR3 runs 14 amino acids, cysteine and phenylalanine included. Solely the CDR3 DNA is kept, with 42 bases framed from the first base. CDR1 and CDR2 were assigned from the germline V gene as SGHRS and YFSETQ. V gives up 0 bases and J gives up 6 bases, and the segment between their germline ends measures 10 bases. The rearrangement combines TRBV5-1 with TRBJ2-1; the D gene is possibly TRBD1, with 6 bases matching. This sequence was found in a human donor with multiple sclerosis. The sequencing input was PBMCs from blood kept in culture. The DNA is TGCGCCAGCAGCTTGGGGACAGAAGGCAATGAGCAGTTCTTC. It encodes CASSLGTEGNEQFF.